These 22 T cell receptor beta chains came from one sample sequenced in a study of beta chain features in type 1 diabetes (dated by TCRdb to the late 2010s). What the research found in general, with its limitations: Type 1 diabetes patients showed a moderate but significant shortening of TCRB CDR3 length in all four CD4+ subsets.

The library was built by means of the immunoSEQ multiplex PCR assay. The High Capacity cDNA Reverse Transcription Kit was used to reverse transcribe all of the isolated RNA, meaning that expressed TCRB transcripts were what got sequenced. Here the immuneACCESS table is served through TCRdb, limited to in-frame sequences with V and J called. Missing clones are a known gap in these copies; in checked studies unresolved V genes cover under half, and the rest lacks a known reason. The sample table contains some 110,000 clones; only one count was recorded for around 15% of them. The top ten hold roughly 2.5% of the sample. These receptors' targets are unknown. The material sequenced was central memory CD4+ T cells from blood. Receptors originate from a man aged 25 to 40 with type 1 diabetes.

The chain has TRBV11-2 and TRBJ1-5; D gene unclear. Germline-derived CDR1 and CDR2 are SGHAT and FQNNGV. V gave up 4 bases and J gave up 2 bases, with 6 bases separating them. CDR3 size: 13 residues. The CDR3 here is CASSSEGNQPQHF. CDR3 nucleotides: TGTGCCAGCAGCTCCGAGGGCAATCAGCCCCAGCATTTT.

This chain links TRBV10-3 with TRBJ2-5, with 8 bases aligning to TRBD2. The CDR3 has 17 residues. V dropped 4 bases and J dropped 2; count of bases not matched to a gene: 12. Germline CDR1 is ENHRY and CDR2 is SYGVKD. CDR3 bases: TGTGCCATCAGTGTACAGTTTTCGACTAGCGATCAAGAGACCCAGTACTTC. Protein: CAISVQFSTSDQETQYF.

This clone was observed a handful of times. The V gene is TRBV9, the J gene TRBJ1-6; D gene ambiguous. V gave up 5 bases and J gave up 13 bases, with 25 bases separating them. This CDR3 has 16 residues. The germline gives CDR1 SGDLS, CDR2 YYNGEE. In DNA form, the CDR3 reads TGTGCCAGCAGTCCCACGAGTGGGTCCTCCCGCGGGCCCCTCCACTTT. The encoded protein is CASSPTSGSSRGPLHF.

J is TRBJ1-2 and V is TRBV2; unclear D gene. The CDR3 is 15 residues long. CDR1 and CDR2 from the germline V gene are SNHLY and FYNNEI. Trimming left V 2 bases short and J 2 bases short, with 12 bases between. In DNA form, the CDR3 reads TGTGCCAGCAGTGAATTCCCAGGCCAGAACTATGGCTACACCTTC. It yields the protein CASSEFPGQNYGYTF. The variable domain in full, completed from reference TRBV2 and TRBJ1-2, reads EPEVTQTPSHQVTQMGQEVILRCVPISNHLYFYWYRQILGQKVEFLVSFYNNEISEKSEIFDDQFSVERPDGSNFTLKIRSTKLEDSAMYFCASSEFPGQNYGYTFGSGTRLTVV.

At least ten counts were recorded for this clone. The rearrangement links TRBV29-1 to TRBJ2-6; D not resolved. Germline V gene lookup returns CDR1 SQVTM and CDR2 ANQGSEA. V lost 3 bases, J lost 4 bases, and 10 bases lay in between. The CDR3 consists of 14 residues. The chain's CDR3 is CSVEASSGANVLTF. CDR3 in DNA: TGCAGCGTTGAGGCCTCCTCGGGGGCCAACGTCCTGACTTTC.

The gene calls are TRBV9 and TRBJ2-5, with 12 bases matching TRBD2. The germline V gene encodes CDR1 SGDLS and CDR2 YYNGEE. The CDR3 is 17 amino acids. The V and J ends lost 3 bases and 2 bases, in that order; junction bases with no gene match: 8. CDR3 sequence: CASSARLAGDLQETQYF. The CDR3, as DNA: TGTGCCAGCAGCGCCAGACTAGCGGGGGATCTGCAAGAGACCCAGTACTTC.

The chain combines TRBV7-2 with TRBJ2-3; D tentatively reads TRBD1 or TRBD2 (5 bases each). V lost 1 base and J lost 2, with 10 bases in between. Germline loops: CDR1 SGHTA, CDR2 FQGNSA. This CDR3 has 15 amino acids. The CDR3: CASSLDRGFTDTQYF. The DNA for the CDR3 is TGTGCCAGCAGCTTAGACCGGGGCTTCACAGATACGCAGTATTTT.

This clone appeared a few times. This rearrangement joins TRBV30 to TRBJ1-5, with 8 bases that match TRBD1. This CDR3 contains 14 residues. Looked up from germline, CDR1 is GTSNPN and CDR2 is SVGIG (reference sequence). The V and J ends lost 2 bases and 5 bases, in that order; junction bases with no gene match: 5. CDR3 DNA: TGTGCCTGGAGTCCCACAGGGGGGCATCAGCCCCAGCATTTT. This gives the protein CAWSPTGGHQPQHF. Based on the CDR3 plus reference TRBV30 and TRBJ1-5, the full variable domain is SQTIHQWPATLVQPVGSPLSLECTVEGTSNPNLYWYRQAAGRGLQLLFYSVGIGQISSEVPQNLSASRPQDRQFILSSKKLLLSDSGFYLCAWSPTGGHQPQHFGDGTRLSIL.

The chain recombines TRBV7-6 with TRBJ2-2, with TRBD1 identical over 7 bases. This CDR3 spans 16 amino acids. J gave up 0 bases and V 5 bases, and 6 bases lay outside the gene matches. Germline V gene data show CDR1 as SGHVS and CDR2 as FNYEAQ. The CDR3 sequence: CASSPRQGANTGELFF. DNA for the CDR3: TGTGCCAGCAGCCCCAGACAGGGTGCGAACACCGGGGAGCTGTTTTTT.

The chain carries TRBV2 and TRBJ2-2; D is unresolved. This CDR3 is 14 amino acids long. Trimming left V 8 bases short and J 7 bases short, with 17 bases between. In germline, CDR1 is SNHLY, CDR2 FYNNEI. CDR3 coding DNA: TGTGCCAGCCTCGTGGTTCTAACGGGCGGGGAGCTGTTTTTT. This codes for CASLVVLTGGELFF.

This chain links TRBV25-1 with TRBJ1-2; D might be TRBD1 (5 bases). Germline values: CDR1 MGHDK, CDR2 SYGVNS. Trimming left V 4 bases short and J 8 bases short, with 11 bases between. The CDR3 length is 12 residues. The CDR3 DNA follows: TGTGCCAGCAGTGTTTCAGGGAACGGCTACACCTTC. Translated, it gives CASSVSGNGYTF.

This clone was seen more than once but under ten times. The J gene is TRBJ2-2, the V gene TRBV29-1; 8 nucleotides agree with TRBD1. The germline V gene encodes CDR1 SQVTM and CDR2 ANQGSEA. This CDR3 comprises 12 residues. J gave up 7 bases and V 7 bases, and 5 bases lay outside the gene matches. CDR3 sequence: CSADRGNGELFF. CDR3 DNA: TGCAGCGCCGACAGGGGAAACGGGGAGCTGTTTTTT.

This chain links TRBV7-2 with TRBJ2-7; TRBD1 matches 8 bases. CDR1 and CDR2 (germline): SGHTA, FQGNSA. V was pared by 3 bases and J by 5 bases, with 3 bases of the junction left unmatched. This CDR3 is 13 amino acids long. The CDR3 DNA follows: TGTGCCAGCAGCTTCCAGACAGGGGACGAGCAGTACTTC. Protein: CASSFQTGDEQYF.

V usage is TRBV19 and J usage is TRBJ2-1; D possibly corresponds to TRBD1 (5 bases). Per the germline V gene, CDR1 is LNHDA and CDR2 is SQIVND (reference sequence). The CDR3 totals 17 residues. The V and J ends lost 5 bases and 0 bases respectively, with 17 bases between them. CDR3 coding DNA: TGTGCCAGTAGTCAAACATGGACACTTCGCTCCTACAATGAGCAGTTCTTC. This codes for CASSQTWTLRSYNEQFF.

A few counts support this clone. The gene calls are TRBV4-3 and TRBJ1-2; 9 bases line up with TRBD1. Germline values: CDR1 LGHNA, CDR2 YSLEER. CDR3 length: 15 residues. After removal of 1 base from V and 8 bases from J, the junction contained 8 bases not matched to a gene. The CDR3 nucleotides read TGCGCCAGCAGCCAAGGGGACAGGGAGGTAGAAGGCTACACCTTC. As protein: CASSQGDREVEGYTF.

This clone was observed a handful of times. The chain employs TRBV7-2 and TRBJ1-5, with D hard to call. The CDR3 contains 17 residues. V was clipped by 2 bases and J by 2 bases, with 16 bases between them. Germline loops: CDR1 SGHTA, CDR2 FQGNSA. The CDR3, as DNA: TGTGCCAGCAGCTTACGAGAAGTGGGTGTCGGCAATCAGCCCCAGCATTTT. It codes for CASSLREVGVGNQPQHF.

This clone showed up many times. The CDR3 sequence: CASTRSDGQPQHF. The CDR3 nucleotides read TGTGCCAGCACCCGGAGTGACGGTCAGCCCCAGCATTTT. The chain links TRBV7-2 to TRBJ1-5; no reliable D call. The CDR3 runs 13 residues. Germline CDR1 is SGHTA and CDR2 is FQGNSA. V was pared by 7 bases and J by 6 bases, with 13 bases between.

The genes are TRBV28 and TRBJ2-3, with TRBD2 matching over 8 bases. This CDR3 is 15 amino acids long. The V gene end was trimmed by 8 bases and the J gene end by 5 bases; junction bases not matched to a gene: 12. The V gene's germline CDR1 is MDHEN and CDR2 SYDVKM. The CDR3 nucleotides are TGTGCCAGCCGACCCCCACGGGGGGGGCTAGATACGCAGTATTTT. Amino acids: CASRPPRGGLDTQYF.

There are a few counts of this clone. The rearrangement uses TRBV2 and TRBJ1-6; D unresolved. This CDR3 comprises 15 residues. Germline-derived CDR1 and CDR2 are SNHLY and FYNNEI. Trimming took 5 bases from V and 7 from J, leaving 15 bases between them. For the CDR3, the DNA is TGTGCCAGCAGTATAGACACGATAGGGAATTCACCCCTCCACTTT. Protein sequence: CASSIDTIGNSPLHF.

The rearrangement joins TRBV9 to TRBJ1-1; a weak D match, TRBD1 (6 bases). Germline V CDR1 and CDR2: SGDLS, YYNGEE. CDR3 length: 14 amino acids. With 3 bases removed from V and 1 base from J, the gap between germline ends came to 10 bases. The CDR3 loop reads CASSGGTRNTEAFF. The CDR3 DNA follows: TGTGCCAGCAGCGGGGGGACAAGGAACACTGAAGCTTTCTTT.

This clone was recorded once. The rearrangement joins TRBV2 to TRBJ2-5, with TRBD2 identical over 11 bases. Per germline, CDR1 SNHLY and CDR2 FYNNEI. The CDR3 length is 15 residues. The V segment lost 4 bases and the J segment 2 bases; nucleotides outside the gene matches: 3. The CDR3: CASSGLAGFQETQYF. The CDR3 coding sequence is TGTGCCAGCAGTGGACTAGCGGGGTTTCAAGAGACCCAGTACTTC.

This clone was detected a few times. The rearrangement uses TRBV29-1 and TRBJ2-7; maybe TRBD2 (5 bases). The germline V gene has CDR1 SQVTM and CDR2 ANQGSEA. This CDR3 spans 15 amino acids. Trimming took off 3 bases at V and 1 base at J, with 16 bases between the two ends. CDR3 protein: CSVDVSSGPSYEQYF. The CDR3 DNA reads TGCAGCGTTGACGTATCGAGCGGTCCTTCCTACGAGCAGTACTTC.